A single sample gave rise to the 27 T cell receptor beta chains below, sequenced in a study of blood T cell repertoires in COVID-19. The repertoire was sequenced with immunoSEQ multiplex PCR; TCRdb's copy has only in-frame clones and lacks some. Of some 140,000 clones listed, roughly 83% are singletons. Material for sequencing was peripheral blood. These TCRs come from a woman aged 55 to 70 with acute or convalescent COVID-19.

The CDR3 here is CASGQGLFNNEKLFF. The CDR3 nucleotides are TGTGCCAGTGGACAGGGGCTTTTCAATAATGAAAAACTGTTTTTT. The genes are TRBV19 and TRBJ1-4, with TRBD1 matching 9 bases. V was clipped by 8 bases and J by 4 bases; unmatched bases: 8. Germline CDR1 LNHDA, CDR2 SQIVND (reference sequence). This CDR3 is built from 15 residues.

This clone occurred once. V usage is TRBV4-2 and J usage is TRBJ1-6, with 10 bases fitting TRBD1. The germline V gene encodes CDR1 LGHNA and CDR2 YNFKEQ. The CDR3 is made up of 17 amino acids. V gave up 3 bases and J gave up 8 bases; unmatched junction bases: 10. CDR3 loop: CASSQAPGQGNHSPLHF. As DNA, the CDR3 is TGTGCCAGCAGCCAGGCCCCGGGACAGGGGAATCATTCACCCCTCCACTTT.

This clone was seen only once. The V gene is TRBV19, the J gene TRBJ2-1; 9 bases line up with TRBD1. There are 15 residues in the CDR3. The V gene end was trimmed by 4 bases and the J gene end by 4 bases; junction bases not matched to a gene: 5. Looked up from germline, CDR1 is LNHDA and CDR2 is SQIVND (reference sequence). In DNA form, the CDR3 reads TGTGCCAGTAGTAGGGGACAGGGAGTTTACAATGAGCAGTTCTTC. Encoded protein: CASSRGQGVYNEQFF.

The gene calls are TRBV27 and TRBJ2-3; the D gene is possibly TRBD2 (5 bases). V was shortened by 2 bases and J by 4 bases, with 16 bases between the two germline ends. This CDR3 contains 16 residues. Germline CDR1 is MNHEY and CDR2 is SMNVEV (reference sequence). CDR3 nucleotide sequence: TGTGCCAGCAGTTTAGGAGGTCGTTTCGTCGCAGATACGCAGTATTTT. Translating gives CASSLGGRFVADTQYF.

This chain joins TRBV5-1 and TRBJ2-7; possibly TRBD1 for D (6 bases). V was shortened by 1 base and J by 2 bases, with 16 bases between the two germline ends. The germline CDR1 and CDR2 sequences are SGHRS and YFSETQ. The CDR3 has 16 residues. In DNA, the CDR3 is TGCGCCAGCAGCTTGTATCAGCAGGGGCCCACCTACGAGCAGTACGTC. Amino acid sequence: CASSLYQQGPTYEQYV.

This sequence joins TRBV10-1 and TRBJ2-1; D remains ambiguous. Germline CDR1 WNHNN, CDR2 SYGVQD (reference sequence). Trimming cost V 5 bases and J 0 bases, with 8 bases left between them. The CDR3 is 14 residues long. The chain's CDR3 is CASSSYSSYNEQFF. CDR3 nucleotide sequence: TGCGCCAGCAGTTCCTACAGCTCCTACAATGAGCAGTTCTTC.

V is TRBV4-1 and J is TRBJ1-1; the D is unclear. CDR1 and CDR2 (germline): MGHRA, YSYEKL. Between the trimmed V and J ends, which lost 3 bases and 5 bases, there was a span of 16 bases. This CDR3 spans 15 amino acids. CDR3 protein: CASSQGTAFGTEAFF. The CDR3 region has the DNA TGCGCCAGCAGCCAGGGCACAGCCTTTGGGACTGAAGCTTTCTTT.

This clone was seen a handful of times. The chain carries TRBV19 and TRBJ1-4; D is perhaps TRBD1 (6 bases). Germline CDR1 is LNHDA and CDR2 is SQIVND (reference sequence). The V end was cut by 4 bases, the J end by 4 bases, with 13 bases between. This CDR3 spans 15 amino acids. The CDR3 loop reads CASSRGQLDNEKLFF. Written as DNA, the CDR3 is TGTGCCAGTAGTAGAGGACAGTTGGATAATGAAAAACTGTTTTTT. Using reference TRBV19 and TRBJ1-4 for the parts outside the CDR3, the full variable domain is DGGITQSPKYLFRKEGQNVTLSCEQNLNHDAMYWYRQDPGQGLRLIYYSQIVNDFQKGDIAEGYSVSREKKESFPLTVTSAQKNPTAFYLCASSRGQLDNEKLFFGSGTQLSVL.

The chain combines TRBV6-5 with TRBJ2-7; tentative D call: TRBD1 (6 bases). The V end was cut by 4 bases, the J end by 4 bases, with 17 bases between. The CDR3 has 15 residues. The germline CDR1 and CDR2 sequences are MNHEY and SVGAGI. The CDR3 sequence is CASSSQGSGSYEQYF. DNA for the CDR3: TGTGCCAGCAGTTCACAGGGTTCGGGGTCTTACGAGCAGTACTTC.

The gene calls are TRBV28 and TRBJ2-6, with TRBD1 matching 7 bases. With 2 bases clipped from V and 2 bases from J, the junction kept 0 bases outside the gene matches. The CDR3 extends over 15 amino acids. In germline, CDR1 is MDHEN, CDR2 SYDVKM. The CDR3 nucleotides are TGTGCCAGCAGTTTACAGGGGGCTGGGGCCAACGTCCTGACTTTC. Amino acid sequence: CASSLQGAGANVLTF.

This chain links TRBV3-1 (or the pseudogene TRBV3-2) with TRBJ1-6; D gene uncertain. CDR3 size: 16 residues. Between the trimmed V and J ends, which lost 1 base and 0 bases, there was a span of 7 bases. CDR1 and CDR2 (germline): LGHDT, YNNKEL (reference sequence). CDR3 in amino acids: CASSQGASSYNSPLHF. Here the CDR3 DNA reads TGTGCCAGCAGCCAAGGAGCGAGCTCCTATAATTCACCCCTCCACTTT.

This chain uses TRBV9 with TRBJ1-6; D may be TRBD1 (5 bases). Deletions cut 4 bases from V and 10 bases from J, with 21 bases between. This CDR3 spans 16 amino acids. CDR1 is SGDLS, CDR2 YYNGEE, per germline. CDR3 coding DNA: TGTGCCAGCAGCCCACCCGGACGGACGGGGGAATCACCCCTCCACTTT. Translation: CASSPPGRTGESPLHF.

The chain is built from TRBV3-1 (or the pseudogene TRBV3-2) and TRBJ2-2, with D hard to call. V shed 0 bases and J shed 1 base, with 6 bases lying between them. This CDR3 is built from 15 residues. CDR1 and CDR2 (germline): LGHDT, YNNKEL (reference sequence). In nucleotides, the CDR3 is TGTGCCAGCAGCCAAGAAGGAGTGAACACCGGGGAGCTGTTTTTT. It specifies CASSQEGVNTGELFF.

V usage is TRBV7-9 and J usage is TRBJ1-4; weak D call: TRBD1 (5 bases). CDR1 and CDR2 from the germline V gene are SEHNR and FQNEAQ (reference sequence). The V gene lost 3 bases and the J gene lost 7 bases, with 18 bases spanning the gap. This CDR3 is built from 16 residues. This CDR3 reads CASSLGGLGSAEKLFF. The CDR3 DNA reads TGTGCCAGCAGCTTGGGGGGTTTGGGGTCTGCTGAAAAACTGTTTTTT.

This clone was seen more than once but under ten times. V and J are TRBV18 and TRBJ2-1; 8 bases line up with TRBD2. Germline assignment: CDR1 KGHSH and CDR2 LQKENI. V was pared by 2 bases and J by 10 bases, with 4 bases of the junction left unmatched. The CDR3 sequence is 13 residues long. CDR3 DNA sequence: TGTGCCAGCTCACCAACTAGCGGCCTAGAGCAGTTCTTC. It specifies CASSPTSGLEQFF.

This clone was seen more than once but under ten times. The chain recombines TRBV7-9 with TRBJ1-4; 11 positions match TRBD1. Germline assignment: CDR1 SEHNR and CDR2 FQNEAQ (reference sequence). Germline trimming cut 2 bases from V and 6 bases from J; bases unmatched to any gene: 2. This CDR3 is 15 amino acids long. CDR3 region: CASSLRGQGDEKLFF. CDR3 DNA sequence: TGTGCCAGCAGCTTACGGGGACAGGGGGATGAAAAACTGTTTTTT.

The chain links TRBV4-1 to TRBJ1-4, with D uncertain. V was pared by 2 bases and J by 5 bases, with 6 bases between. This CDR3 spans 13 amino acids. Germline V lookup: CDR1 MGHRA, CDR2 YSYEKL. DNA of the CDR3: TGCGCCAGCAGCCAACCAGTAAATGAAAAACTGTTTTTT. This translates into CASSQPVNEKLFF.

The V gene is TRBV5-1, the J gene TRBJ1-5, with D tentatively TRBD1 (5 bases). Per the germline V gene, CDR1 is SGHRS and CDR2 is YFSETQ. V was cut by 0 bases and J by 0 bases, with 7 bases left in between. The CDR3 spans 15 residues. The CDR3 loop is CASSLGGYSNQPQHF. Here the CDR3 DNA reads TGCGCCAGCAGCTTGGGGGGCTATAGCAATCAGCCCCAGCATTTT. The whole variable domain, remainder taken from reference TRBV5-1 and TRBJ1-5, is KAGVTQTPRYLIKTRGQQVTLSCSPISGHRSVSWYQQTPGQGLQFLFEYFSETQRNKGNFPGRFSGRQFSNSRSEMNVSTLELGDSALYLCASSLGGYSNQPQHFGDGTRLSIL.

V is TRBV18 and J is TRBJ1-5; no clear D. The germline CDR1 and CDR2 sequences are KGHSH and LQKENI. V shed 3 bases and J shed 3 bases, with 18 bases lying between them. The CDR3 is made up of 17 amino acids. CDR3 in DNA: TGTGCCAGCTCACCTCAGCTAGTAAAGGTTTACAATCAGCCCCAGCATTTT. Amino acids: CASSPQLVKVYNQPQHF.

This clone showed up just a few times. This chain uses TRBV20-1 with TRBJ1-2; possible D gene TRBD1, 5 bases. V was cut by 3 bases and J by 7 bases, with 15 bases left in between. The length of the CDR3 is 13 residues. Per the germline V gene, CDR1 is DFQATT and CDR2 is SNEGSKA (reference sequence). CDR3 in DNA: TGCAGTGCTAGTACCCAGGGTTTCTCTGGCTACACCTTC. It specifies CSASTQGFSGYTF.

This clone turned up a few times. V and J are TRBV6-5 and TRBJ1-1; D gene unclear. The CDR3 totals 13 residues. The V gene lost 8 bases and the J gene lost 1 base, with 11 bases spanning the gap. The V gene's germline CDR1 is MNHEY and CDR2 SVGAGI. The CDR3 nucleotides are TGTGCCAGCCTTAAATCCAGGAACACTGAAGCTTTCTTT. Translation gives CASLKSRNTEAFF.

V usage is TRBV5-6 and J usage is TRBJ2-1, with 8 bases identical to TRBD1. Looked up from germline, CDR1 is SGHDT and CDR2 is YYEEEE. The length of the CDR3 is 15 residues. V dropped 0 bases and J dropped 11; count of bases not matched to a gene: 10. This chain's CDR3 is CASSLATRSGGQQFF. The CDR3 bases are TGTGCCAGCAGCTTGGCCACCCGATCAGGGGGCCAGCAGTTCTTC.

The chain couples TRBV2 to TRBJ2-1; 10 nucleotides align to TRBD1. The junction had 4 bases not matched to a gene; V was cut back by 6 bases and J by 2 bases. The CDR3 has 15 amino acids. Per the germline V gene, CDR1 is SNHLY and CDR2 is FYNNEI. CDR3 sequence: CASSRDRGAYNEQFF. The CDR3 nucleotides read TGTGCCAGCAGCCGGGACAGGGGTGCCTACAATGAGCAGTTCTTC.

This clone was detected once. V is TRBV6-6 and J is TRBJ1-6; no reliable D call. V lost 6 bases and J lost 10, with 10 bases in between. The length of the CDR3 is 12 residues. CDR1 and CDR2 (germline): MNHNY, SVGAGI (reference sequence). The CDR3 DNA is TGTGCCAGCAGCCACCGGGAATCACCCCTCCACTTT. Translated: CASSHRESPLHF.

V gene TRBV19 combines with J gene TRBJ1-5, with a possible D match to TRBD1 (5 bases). CDR1 and CDR2 from the germline V gene are LNHDA and SQIVND (reference sequence). CDR3 size: 12 residues. V dropped 7 bases and J dropped 3 bases, with 7 bases sitting between them. The chain's CDR3 is CASKGLNQPQHF. The CDR3 DNA follows: TGTGCCAGTAAGGGGCTCAATCAGCCCCAGCATTTT.

This clone was observed many times. The rearrangement links TRBV13 to TRBJ1-1; TRBD1 agrees at 7 bases. V gave up 3 bases and J gave up 2 bases; unmatched junction bases: 3. There are 14 residues in the CDR3. CDR1 and CDR2 from the germline V gene are PRHDT and FYEKMQ (reference sequence). The CDR3 DNA reads TGTGCCAGCAGCTTCCCAGGGGGAAACACTGAAGCTTTCTTT. Protein: CASSFPGGNTEAFF.

The J gene is TRBJ1-2, the V gene TRBV25-1; 7 bases agree with TRBD1. V gave up 3 bases and J gave up 3 bases; unmatched junction bases: 7. CDR3 length equals 15 residues. Germline V CDR1 and CDR2: MGHDK, SYGVNS. The CDR3 coding sequence is TGTGCCAGCAGTGAGAAGTTGGGACAGTACTATGGCTACACCTTC. This encodes CASSEKLGQYYGYTF.